The clone carrying this T cell receptor beta chain was detected a few times. Study processing details: Using reference gene primer amplification, nucleated cell counts were estimated. The data were produced by immunoSEQ multiplex PCR, yet TCRdb's version contains in-frame clones alone and is incomplete. Clone size and V and J calls were adopted from that table, with D and trimming inferred from the DNA. Of roughly 49,000 clones in the sample, around four fifths were seen once. The CDR3 is made up of 16 amino acids. V lost 2 bases to trimming and J lost 6 bases; unmatched junction nucleotides: 11. Germline-derived CDR1 and CDR2 are MNHNS and SASEGT. This sample is part of a study of blood T cell repertoires in COVID-19. Whole-study context: Specimens from acute and convalescent COVID-19 originated in the United States, Italy and Spain. PBMCs, B-cell-depleted T cells, or T cells were the source of the cDNA or gDNA that made up the material.

The V call is TRBV6-1, the J call TRBJ1-2; 8 bases line up with TRBD1. Specimen: peripheral blood. The TCR was taken from a woman older than 75 with acute or convalescent COVID-19. The CDR3 DNA follows: TGTGCCAGCAGTGAACGCGAGACAGGGGCCCGGAATGGCTACACCTTC. Its protein product is CASSERETGARNGYTF.